The 22 T cell receptor beta chains presented below share a single source sample, sequenced in a study of T cell changes during pregnancy in multiple sclerosis. Method: immunoSEQ multiplex PCR; TCRdb's copy keeps in-frame clones and lacks some. Of about 93,000 clones in the sample, 92% were seen once. The starting material was peripheral blood, obtained after pregnancy. The origin of the receptors is a female donor with multiple sclerosis, enrolled in a pregnancy study.

J is TRBJ2-3 and V is TRBV19, with 13 bases identical to TRBD2. The CDR3 has 15 amino acids. CDR1 and CDR2 (germline): LNHDA, SQIVND (reference sequence). With 4 bases clipped from V and 14 bases from J, the junction kept 12 bases outside the gene matches. CDR3 bases: TGTGCCAGTAGTAGGACTAGCGGGAGTTCCACAATGGCGTATTTT. Amino acid sequence: CASSRTSGSSTMAYF. Supplemented by reference TRBV19 and TRBJ2-3, the full variable domain reads DGGITQSPKYLFRKEGQNVTLSCEQNLNHDAMYWYRQDPGQGLRLIYYSQIVNDFQKGDIAEGYSVSREKKESFPLTVTSAQKNPTAFYLCASSRTSGSSTMAYFGPGTRLTVL.

This chain joins TRBV5-8 and TRBJ1-5; a weak D match, TRBD1 (5 bases). V gave up 4 bases and J gave up 5 bases, with 16 bases separating them. CDR3 length: 15 residues. CDR1 is SGHTS, CDR2 YDEGEE, per germline. CDR3 coding DNA: TGTGCCAGCAGCCGGGGCTTGAGGGAGGATCAGCCCCAGCATTTT. Translating it yields CASSRGLREDQPQHF. Combining the CDR3 with reference TRBV5-8 and TRBJ1-5 gives the whole variable domain EAGVTQSPTHLIKTRGQQATLRCSPISGHTSVYWYQQALGLGLQFLLWYDEGEERNRGNFPPRFSGRQFPNYSSELNVNALELEDSALYLCASSRGLREDQPQHFGDGTRLSIL.

The chain combines TRBV7-2 with TRBJ2-5; 14 bases map to TRBD2. CDR3 length: 16 residues. Germline V gives CDR1 SGHTA, CDR2 FQGNSA. J lost 5 bases, V lost 5 bases, and 7 bases had no gene match. Written as DNA, the CDR3 is TGTGCCAGCAGCGCCAGACTAGCGGGGGGGCGGGAGACCCAGTACTTC. It codes for CASSARLAGGRETQYF.

This chain joins TRBV20-1 and TRBJ2-5, with TRBD1 as a possible D gene (5 bases). The CDR3 contains 10 residues. The V end lost 4 bases, the J end lost 5 bases, and 5 bases lay between the germline ends. Per the germline V gene, CDR1 is DFQATT and CDR2 is SNEGSKA (reference sequence). The CDR3 region is CSANRETQYF. In nucleotides, the CDR3 is TGCAGTGCTAACAGGGAGACCCAGTACTTC.

The V call is TRBV27, the J call TRBJ2-3; TRBD2 aligns across 13 bases. J lost 3 bases, V lost 5 bases, and 8 bases had no gene match. CDR3 size: 17 residues. The germline CDR1 and CDR2 sequences are MNHEY and SMNVEV (reference sequence). CDR3: CASSPGPGLAGTDTQYF. In nucleotides, the CDR3 is TGTGCCAGCAGTCCCGGCCCGGGACTAGCGGGGACAGATACGCAGTATTTT.

J is TRBJ1-3 and V is TRBV7-3, with TRBD1 as a possible D gene (6 bases). This CDR3 region has 16 residues. Germline V gene data show CDR1 as SGHTA and CDR2 as FQGTGA. Deletions cut 8 bases from V and 3 bases from J, with 20 bases between. CDR3 DNA sequence: TGTGCCAGCCCGCCACAGTTGGGGGCGCTTGGAAACACCATATATTTT. Protein product: CASPPQLGALGNTIYF.

The rearrangement joins TRBV5-1 to TRBJ2-7; TRBD2 might be the D (7 bases). The CDR3 runs to 15 residues. Trimming removed 4 bases from V and 0 bases from J, with 14 bases in between. CDR1 and CDR2 (germline): SGHRS, YFSETQ. This chain's CDR3 is CASSLGGDNSYEQYF. The CDR3 bases are TGCGCCAGCAGCCTGGGAGGGGACAACTCCTACGAGCAGTACTTC.

The chain carries TRBV5-1 and TRBJ2-7; D might be TRBD1 (5 bases). This CDR3 contains 12 residues. Trimming removed 5 bases from V and 3 bases from J, with 9 bases in between. CDR1 and CDR2 from the germline V gene are SGHRS and YFSETQ. Here the CDR3 reads CASSYDSYEQYF. CDR3 nucleotides: TGCGCCAGCAGTTATGACAGCTACGAGCAGTACTTC.

The chain carries TRBV7-9 and TRBJ2-7; 8 bases map to TRBD1. V trimming: 3 bases; J trimming: 2 bases; junction bases outside the gene matches: 3. This CDR3 contains 14 residues. Germline-derived CDR1 and CDR2 are SEHNR and FQNEAQ (reference sequence). The CDR3 DNA is TGTGCCAGCAGCTTTAACAGGGGGGCCTACGAGCAGTACTTC. This sequence encodes CASSFNRGAYEQYF.

This sequence joins TRBV7-9 and TRBJ1-1; 8 bases match TRBD1. This CDR3 has 15 amino acids. V lost 5 bases, J lost 1 base, and 6 bases stayed unmatched. Germline CDR1 SEHNR, CDR2 FQNEAQ (reference sequence). The DNA for the CDR3 is TGTGCCAGCAGCCCATGGACAGGGCCGAACACTGAAGCTTTCTTT. Its protein is CASSPWTGPNTEAFF.

The V call is TRBV4-2, the J call TRBJ2-5, with a possible D match to TRBD2 (7 bases). Trimming shortened V by 1 base and J by 1 base, and 13 bases separated the two germline ends. This CDR3 is 16 amino acids long. Germline V gene lookup returns CDR1 LGHNA and CDR2 YNFKEQ. CDR3 nucleotides: TGTGCCAGCAGCCAAGTAGAGGGGGGGACCCAAGAGACCCAGTACTTC. This sequence encodes CASSQVEGGTQETQYF.

The V gene is TRBV7-6, the J gene TRBJ2-7, with D unclear. Germline values: CDR1 SGHVS, CDR2 FNYEAQ. Trimming stripped 4 bases from V and 0 bases from J, with 10 bases between. The CDR3 spans 14 residues. CDR3 protein: CASSYRPGSYEQYF. CDR3 DNA sequence: TGTGCCAGCAGCTACCGTCCGGGCTCCTACGAGCAGTACTTC.

This clone was picked up one time. The chain joins TRBV19 to TRBJ2-7; D possibly corresponds to TRBD1 (5 bases). Germline V gene data show CDR1 as LNHDA and CDR2 as SQIVND (reference sequence). V was cut by 3 bases and J by 5 bases, with 20 bases left in between. The CDR3 runs to 16 residues. This CDR3 reads CASSIAMGQGGHEQYF. DNA for the CDR3: TGTGCCAGTAGTATCGCTATGGGGCAGGGTGGCCACGAGCAGTACTTC.

The V call is TRBV6-4, the J call TRBJ2-1, with D hard to call. V was cut by 3 bases and J by 0 bases, with 9 bases left in between. Germline CDR1 is MRHNA and CDR2 is SNTAGT. The CDR3 has 15 residues. The CDR3 is CASSDAENSYNEQFF. Here the CDR3 DNA reads TGTGCCAGCAGTGATGCTGAGAACTCCTACAATGAGCAGTTCTTC.

This sequence joins TRBV6-5 and TRBJ1-2; D is ambiguous. Trimming pared 0 bases from V and 4 bases from J, leaving 6 bases between. CDR1 is MNHEY and CDR2 is SVGAGI in the germline V gene. The CDR3 sequence is 13 residues long. CDR3: CASSYSPGYGYTF. The CDR3 DNA reads TGTGCCAGCAGTTACTCACCAGGCTATGGCTACACCTTC.

The J gene is TRBJ1-4, the V gene TRBV4-2; 8 nucleotides line up with TRBD1. V lost 1 base and J lost 5; bases outside the gene matches: 6. Germline V lookup: CDR1 LGHNA, CDR2 YNFKEQ. The CDR3 runs to 16 residues. The CDR3 loop is CASSQVAGDRNEKLFF. The CDR3 nucleotides are TGTGCCAGCAGCCAAGTAGCTGGGGACAGGAATGAAAAACTGTTTTTT.

In DNA, the CDR3 is TGTGCCAGTATCGGGAGTTGGAGCACCGGGGAGCTGTTTTTT. Its translation is CASIGSWSTGELFF. The chain recombines TRBV19 with TRBJ2-2, with a weak D call TRBD2 (6 bases). The CDR3 totals 14 residues. CDR1 is LNHDA, CDR2 SQIVND, per germline (reference sequence). V lost 7 bases and J 4 bases, leaving 13 bases between the germline ends. Drawing the rest from reference TRBV19 and TRBJ2-2, the complete variable domain is DGGITQSPKYLFRKEGQNVTLSCEQNLNHDAMYWYRQDPGQGLRLIYYSQIVNDFQKGDIAEGYSVSREKKESFPLTVTSAQKNPTAFYLCASIGSWSTGELFFGEGSRLTVL.

This chain connects TRBV30 to TRBJ2-3, with 7 bases that match TRBD2. The junction had 9 bases not matched to a gene; V was cut back by 4 bases and J by 2 bases. Per the germline V gene, CDR1 is GTSNPN and CDR2 is SVGIG (reference sequence). The CDR3 is 15 amino acids. In DNA, the CDR3 is TGTGCCTGGACGGGACTATCAGGTTTCACAGATACGCAGTATTTT. Its protein is CAWTGLSGFTDTQYF.

This chain joins TRBV12-5 and TRBJ2-7; TRBD1 matches 8 bases. The V segment lost 6 bases and the J segment 5 bases; nucleotides outside the gene matches: 18. The CDR3 runs 17 residues. Germline V gives CDR1 LGHNT, CDR2 FRNRAP. The CDR3 region has the DNA TGTGCTAGTGGCCAAACGACCGGGACAGGTATCACCCACGAGCAGTACTTC. As protein: CASGQTTGTGITHEQYF. The entire variable domain, with the rest obtained from reference TRBV12-5 and TRBJ2-7, is as follows: DARVTQTPRHKVTEMGQEVTMRCQPILGHNTVFWYRQTMMQGLELLAYFRNRAPLDDSGMPKDRFSAEMPDATLATLKIQPSEPRDSAVYFCASGQTTGTGITHEQYFGPGTRLTVT.

This rearrangement joins TRBV5-1 to TRBJ1-2; 8 nucleotides match TRBD1. This CDR3 spans 14 amino acids. V shed 4 bases, J shed 7 bases, and the junction held 9 bases outside the gene matches. Germline-derived CDR1 and CDR2 are SGHRS and YFSETQ. The CDR3 protein is CASSRQGPWAGYTF. The CDR3 DNA reads TGCGCCAGCAGCCGACAGGGGCCTTGGGCTGGCTACACCTTC.

The chain uses TRBV30 and TRBJ1-1, with unresolved D. The CDR3 length is 13 residues. CDR1 is GTSNPN, CDR2 SVGIG, per germline (reference sequence). V lost 3 bases and J 0 bases, leaving 8 bases between the germline ends. CDR3 region: CAWRNGMNTEAFF. In nucleotides, the CDR3 is TGTGCCTGGAGGAACGGGATGAACACTGAAGCTTTCTTT.

The gene calls are TRBV2 and TRBJ2-7; 7 positions agree with TRBD1. CDR3 length: 15 amino acids. The V gene's germline CDR1 is SNHLY and CDR2 FYNNEI. Unmatched junction bases numbered 5, after V lost 3 bases and J lost 0 bases. The DNA of the CDR3 is TGTGCCAGCAGTGATAGAGGGGGCCTCTCCTACGAGCAGTACTTC. Protein sequence: CASSDRGGLSYEQYF. The variable domain in full, completed from reference TRBV2 and TRBJ2-7, reads EPEVTQTPSHQVTQMGQEVILRCVPISNHLYFYWYRQILGQKVEFLVSFYNNEISEKSEIFDDQFSVERPDGSNFTLKIRSTKLEDSAMYFCASSDRGGLSYEQYFGPGTRLTVT.